The 19 T cell receptor beta chains below were found in one sample sequenced in a study of regulatory T cells in long-lasting Graves disease. Combining iRepertoire HTBI primers with Arm-PCR of CDR3 regions, the authors built TCR beta libraries. TCRdb analysed the multiplex PCR reads with MiXCR anew, one entry per CDR3 protein. Here the sample spans 360,000 or so distinct CDR3 sequences, roughly 17% being singletons. Stated time point: newly diagnosed GD, antithyroid drugs for less than 3 months. The authors made the TCR library using RNA they extracted from PBMCs. The data were also submitted as part of a second study, on T cells in Graves' hyperthyroidism and ophthalmopathy.

The sequenced sample was peripheral blood mononuclear cells (PBMCs), obtained at new diagnosis, from a patient treated with antithyroid drugs. The receptors originated from a man aged 35 to 55 with Graves disease.

The table lists this clonotype with many counts. CDR3 loop: CSPTRTRGGLTYEQYF. CDR3 sequence (DNA): TGCAGCCCCACCCGAACAAGAGGGGGACTTACCTACGAGCAGTACTTC. This chain connects TRBV20-1 to TRBJ2-7, with D perhaps matching TRBD1 or TRBD2 (6 bases each). This CDR3 comprises 16 residues. In germline, CDR1 is DFQATT, CDR2 SNEGSKA (reference sequence).

Note on this clonotype: A much larger clone lies a single base off, so this may be a read error. This chain uses TRBV5-1 with TRBJ2-1; D may be TRBD1 (5 bases). Near its end, the DNA agrees better with TRBJ2-7, so the J call may be wrong. The CDR3 consists of 13 residues. Germline V CDR1 and CDR2: SGHRS, YFSETQ. CDR3 protein: CASRRDSNNEQYF. DNA for the CDR3: TGCGCCAGCAGAAGAGACAGCAACAATGAGCAGTACTTC.

The V call is TRBV5-1, the J call TRBJ2-3, with 13 bases that match TRBD2. CDR3 length: 17 amino acids. With 4 bases clipped from V and 2 bases from J, the junction kept 7 bases outside the gene matches. Germline CDR1 is SGHRS and CDR2 is YFSETQ. The CDR3 here is CASSPGLAGRYTDTQYF. For the CDR3, the DNA is TGCGCCAGCAGCCCGGGACTAGCGGGGAGGTACACAGATACGCAGTATTTT.

Of note for this clonotype: This sequence is one base from a far larger clone and is likely a read error. The V gene is TRBV7-2, the J gene TRBJ2-5; no reliable D call. The length of the CDR3 is 14 residues. V shed 5 bases and J shed 11 bases, with 21 bases lying between them. Germline CDR1 and CDR2: SGHTA and FQGNSA. The CDR3 region has the DNA TGTGCCAGCAGCCACCCAAGGACCTACAATGAGCAGTACTTC. Translation gives CASSHPRTYNEQYF.

The J gene is TRBJ1-1, the V gene TRBV5-1; TRBD1 matches 7 bases. The J segment lost 3 bases and the V segment lost 4 bases, leaving 9 bases of the junction unmatched. The CDR3 has 15 amino acids. Per germline, CDR1 SGHRS and CDR2 YFSETQ. The CDR3 DNA reads as TGCGCCAGCAGCATAAGACAGGGTGGGTACACTGAAGCTTTCTTT. This sequence encodes CASSIRQGGYTEAFF. The entire variable domain, with the rest obtained from reference TRBV5-1 and TRBJ1-1, is as follows: KAGVTQTPRYLIKTRGQQVTLSCSPISGHRSVSWYQQTPGQGLQFLFEYFSETQRNKGNFPGRFSGRQFSNSRSEMNVSTLELGDSALYLCASSIRQGGYTEAFFGQGTRLTVV.

V gene TRBV3-1 combines with J gene TRBJ2-1, with 9 bases lining up with TRBD2. From germline, CDR1 is LGHDT and CDR2 YNNKEL (reference sequence). The CDR3 sequence is 16 residues long. J gave up 10 bases and V 4 bases, and 14 bases lay outside the gene matches. The DNA for the CDR3 is TGTGCCAGCAGCCGCGGCTTGGGACTAGCCGTAAACGAGCAGTTCTTC. It is translated as CASSRGLGLAVNEQFF.

This clonotype was seen many times. The V and J genes are TRBV12-5 and TRBJ1-1, with D possibly being TRBD1 (6 bases). This CDR3 spans 18 amino acids. Germline-derived CDR1 and CDR2 are LGHNT and FRNRAP. V gave up 4 bases and J gave up 3 bases, with 24 bases separating them. CDR3: CASGSTGTPPRIDTEAFF. The CDR3, as DNA: TGTGCTAGTGGTTCAACCGGGACACCCCCGCGAATTGACACTGAAGCTTTCTTT. Full variable domain (remainder filled in from reference TRBV12-5 and TRBJ1-1): DARVTQTPRHKVTEMGQEVTMRCQPILGHNTVFWYRQTMMQGLELLAYFRNRAPLDDSGMPKDRFSAEMPDATLATLKIQPSEPRDSAVYFCASGSTGTPPRIDTEAFFGQGTRLTVV.

This clonotype has a count of ten or more. The chain couples TRBV11-2 to TRBJ1-1, with unresolved D. The CDR3 loop spans 14 amino acids. Germline V lookup: CDR1 SGHAT, CDR2 FQNNGV. Trimming stripped 1 base from V and 4 bases from J, with 10 bases between. DNA of the CDR3: TGTGCCAGCAGCTTAGGATTTGGTAGCACTGAAGCTTTCTTT. It translates to CASSLGFGSTEAFF. The full variable domain, in which reference TRBV11-2 and TRBJ1-1 provide the parts outside the CDR3, is EAGVAQSPRYKIIEKRQSVAFWCNPISGHATLYWYQQILGQGPKLLIQFQNNGVVDDSQLPKDRFSAERLKGVDSTLKIQPAKLEDSAVYLCASSLGFGSTEAFFGQGTRLTVV.

In this sample, this clonotype turned up a few times. This chain joins TRBV5-1 and TRBJ2-3; TRBD2 agrees at 13 bases. The CDR3 has 15 amino acids. V gave up 9 bases and J gave up 5 bases; unmatched junction bases: 9. The germline gives CDR1 SGHRS, CDR2 YFSETQ. The CDR3 DNA sequence: TGCGCCACGGGAAGACTAGCGGGGGGTATAGATACGCAGTATTTT. It translates to CATGRLAGGIDTQYF.

This clonotype has more than one count but fewer than ten. The J gene is TRBJ2-2, the V gene TRBV7-2; 8 nucleotides agree with TRBD2. Germline V CDR1 and CDR2: SGHTA, FQGNSA. With 3 bases clipped from V and 7 bases from J, the junction kept 7 bases outside the gene matches. The CDR3 is 15 residues long. CDR3 loop: CASSLAGGKGGELFF. In DNA form, the CDR3 reads TGTGCCAGCAGCTTGGCGGGGGGCAAGGGCGGGGAGCTGTTTTTT.

This sequence joins TRBV29-1 and TRBJ2-5; TRBD2 matches 7 bases. The CDR3 is 15 residues long. V shed 7 bases and J 0 bases; nucleotides not matched to a gene: 11. CDR1 is SQVTM and CDR2 is ANQGSEA in the germline V gene. The CDR3 region is CSAKFGGGHQETQYF. The CDR3 region has the DNA TGCAGCGCCAAATTTGGCGGGGGTCACCAAGAGACCCAGTACTTC.

This clonotype was seen ten or more times. Mismatch with germline at one junction end may stem from a read error. CDR3 sequence reads: CASSLGDRGNEQFF. CDR3 nucleotides: TGTGCCAGCAGCTTAGGGGACAGGGGCAATGAGCAGTTCTTC. The rearrangement uses TRBV5-1 and TRBJ2-1; 10 bases agree with TRBD1. Germline V lookup: CDR1 SGHRS, CDR2 YFSETQ. The CDR3 consists of 14 residues. Variable domain in full (rest from reference TRBV5-1 and TRBJ2-1): KAGVTQTPRYLIKTRGQQVTLSCSPISGHRSVSWYQQTPGQGLQFLFEYFSETQRNKGNFPGRFSGRQFSNSRSEMNVSTLELGDSALYLCASSLGDRGNEQFFGPGTRLTVL.

This clonotype was picked up a small number of times. A far bigger clonotype differs at one base, so this is likely a read error. The genes are TRBV7-9 and TRBJ1-1; D gene ambiguous. Trimming stripped 6 bases from V and 1 base from J, with 9 bases between. Germline V gene lookup returns CDR1 SEHNR and CDR2 FQNEAQ (reference sequence). CDR3 length: 13 residues. This CDR3 reads CASSAGRNTEAFF. The DNA of the CDR3 is TGTGCCAGCAGTGCGGGGAGGAACACTGAAGCTTTCTTT.

There are many counts of this clonotype. The CDR3 bases are TGTGCCAGCAGTTTTCCGGGACAAATTTACGAGCAGTACTTC. Translating it yields CASSFPGQIYEQYF. The V and J genes are TRBV28 and TRBJ2-7, with a weak D call TRBD1 (6 bases). V was cut by 3 bases and J by 4 bases, with 13 bases left in between. CDR3 length equals 14 residues. Looked up from germline, CDR1 is MDHEN and CDR2 is SYDVKM.

The V and J genes are TRBV20-1 and TRBJ2-5, with 7 bases lining up with TRBD2. Germline CDR1 is DFQATT and CDR2 is SNEGSKA (reference sequence). The ends lost 7 bases at V and 5 bases at J; junction bases unmatched: 7. The CDR3 loop spans 12 amino acids. DNA for the CDR3: TGCAGTGGGATAGGACTAGTGGAGACCCAGTACTTC. It is translated as CSGIGLVETQYF.

This clonotype has a count of ten or more. The V and J genes are TRBV18 and TRBJ2-1; D is perhaps TRBD2 (5 bases). Germline loops: CDR1 KGHSH, CDR2 LQKENI. V lost 0 bases, J lost 14 bases, and 14 bases lay in between. This CDR3 spans 13 amino acids. The CDR3: CASSPPGATEEFF. CDR3 nucleotide sequence: TGTGCCAGCTCACCACCGGGCGCGACGGAGGAGTTCTTC.

This clonotype was detected many times. V is TRBV11-2 and J is TRBJ2-7; the D gene is possibly TRBD2 (6 bases). This CDR3 spans 15 amino acids. CDR1 and CDR2 (germline): SGHAT, FQNNGV. The V gene lost 5 bases and the J gene lost 2 bases, with 16 bases spanning the gap. CDR3 bases: TGTGCCAGCAGCACCCCCCGGGACTCTACCTACGAGCAGTACTTC. This sequence encodes CASSTPRDSTYEQYF.

This clonotype was seen at least ten times. The chain joins TRBV20-1 to TRBJ2-1; D perhaps matches TRBD2 (5 bases). The V end was cut by 0 bases, the J end by 7 bases, with 7 bases between. CDR3 length equals 12 residues. The germline CDR1 and CDR2 sequences are DFQATT and SNEGSKA (reference sequence). CDR3 in amino acids: CSAREGGNEQFF. The CDR3 DNA sequence: TGCAGTGCTAGAGAGGGCGGGAATGAGCAGTTCTTC.

This clonotype was counted many times. The chain couples TRBV6-1 to TRBJ2-5; D remains unclear. CDR1 MNHNS and CDR2 SASEGT come from the germline V gene. The CDR3 covers 13 residues. V dropped 1 base and J dropped 4 bases, with 7 bases sitting between them. CDR3: CASSEGWRETQYF. As DNA, the CDR3 is TGTGCCAGCAGTGAAGGTTGGAGAGAGACCCAGTACTTC.